This T cell receptor beta chain was captured in a study of blood T cell repertoires in COVID-19. Study at large: Acute-phase and convalescent COVID-19 samples originated in the United States, Italy and Spain. PBMCs, B-cell-depleted T cells, or T cells provided the cDNA or gDNA that made up the material.

Per the study methods: Researchers report that nucleated cell counts were estimated from reference gene primer amplification. Method: immunoSEQ multiplex PCR; TCRdb's copy keeps in-frame clones and lacks some. The V and J calls and clone size were taken over from that table, and D and trimming were inferred from the DNA. The table shows about 160,000 clones, with around 77% occurring only once. Germline CDR1 MNHEY, CDR2 SVGAGI. The ends lost 5 bases at V and 2 bases at J; junction bases unmatched: 5. The CDR3 sequence is 15 residues long. Sequences were obtained from peripheral blood. This TCR was sampled from a man between 65 and 79 years old with acute or convalescent COVID-19. V and J are TRBV6-5 and TRBJ1-5; 8 bases line up with TRBD1. The CDR3 nucleotides are TGTGCCAGCAGTAGACAGGGGTTTGGCAATCAGCCCCAGCATTTT. The encoded protein is CASSRQGFGNQPQHF.